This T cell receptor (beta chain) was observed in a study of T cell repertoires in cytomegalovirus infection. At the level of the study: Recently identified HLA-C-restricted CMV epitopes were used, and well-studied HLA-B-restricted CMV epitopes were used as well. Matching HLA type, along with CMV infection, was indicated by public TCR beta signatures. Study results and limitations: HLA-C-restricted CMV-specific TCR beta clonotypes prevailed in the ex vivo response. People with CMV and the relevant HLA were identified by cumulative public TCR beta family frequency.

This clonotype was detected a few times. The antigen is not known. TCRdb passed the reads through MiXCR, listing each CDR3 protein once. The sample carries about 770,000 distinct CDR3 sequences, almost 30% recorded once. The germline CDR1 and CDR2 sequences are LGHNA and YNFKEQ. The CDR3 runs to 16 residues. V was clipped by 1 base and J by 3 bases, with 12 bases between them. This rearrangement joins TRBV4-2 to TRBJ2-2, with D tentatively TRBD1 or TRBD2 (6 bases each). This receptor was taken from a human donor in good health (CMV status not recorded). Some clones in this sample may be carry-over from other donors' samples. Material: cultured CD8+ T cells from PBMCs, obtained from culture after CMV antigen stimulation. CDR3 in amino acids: CASSQVEGGYTGELFF. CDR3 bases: TGTGCCAGCAGCCAAGTGGAGGGGGGTTACACCGGGGAGCTGTTTTTT.